Shown below are 20 T cell receptor beta chains from a single sample sequenced in a study of Ad26.COV2.S vaccination and SARS-CoV-2 variants. Stated treatment: 15 to 20 received Ad26.COV2.S at low or high dose, single or two shots; about five received placebo; per-sample allocation not given. Samples came from day 63 after the first vaccine or placebo injection. Measured with immunoSEQ multiplex PCR; TCRdb has only the in-frame clones, and not every one. The sample lists about 350,000 clones, 70% to 90% seen once, with about 11% in the top ten. This specimen consisted of peripheral blood, obtained in a trial of Ad26.COV2.S vaccine versus placebo. The source is a person aged 18 to 59 who received the Ad26.COV2.S COVID-19 vaccine or a placebo.

This clone was observed many times. V gene TRBV7-8 combines with J gene TRBJ1-6; D is uncertain. This CDR3 region has 18 residues. Per the germline V gene, CDR1 is SGHVS and CDR2 is FQNEAQ. V was cut by 4 bases and J by 0 bases, with 16 bases left in between. The CDR3 DNA reads TGTGCCAGCAGCTCGAAGGCAGTAGCGAGCTCCTATAATTCACCCCTCCACTTT. Translating it yields CASSSKAVASSYNSPLHF.

The chain carries TRBV18 and TRBJ1-5, with 8 bases fitting TRBD1. The CDR3 is 13 residues long. Trimming cost V 3 bases and J 5 bases; bases outside gene matches: 0. The V gene's germline CDR1 is KGHSH and CDR2 LQKENI. The CDR3 nucleotides read TGTGCCAGCTCACCGGACAGGGATCAGCCCCAGCATTTT. This translates into CASSPDRDQPQHF.

The CDR3 DNA follows: TGTGCCAGCAGTCTAGCTAGGACTAGCAACTACGAGCAGTACTTC. It is translated as CASSLARTSNYEQYF. This chain joins TRBV6-2 or TRBV6-3 and TRBJ2-7; TRBD2 agrees at 8 bases. J was trimmed by 3 bases and V by 5 bases; bases with no gene match: 9. The CDR3 loop spans 15 amino acids. From germline, CDR1 is MNHEY and CDR2 SVGEGT.

J is TRBJ1-1 and V is TRBV7-9, with TRBD1 identical over 8 bases. The V segment lost 8 bases and the J segment 2 bases; nucleotides outside the gene matches: 16. Germline assignment: CDR1 SEHNR and CDR2 FQNEAQ (reference sequence). There are 17 residues in the CDR3. This CDR3 reads CASLQRDRLVRNTEAFF. CDR3 nucleotide sequence: TGTGCCAGCCTTCAAAGGGACAGGCTTGTCCGAAACACTGAAGCTTTCTTT. Using reference TRBV7-9 and TRBJ1-1 for the parts outside the CDR3, the full variable domain is DTGVSQNPRHKITKRGQNVTFRCDPISEHNRLYWYRQTLGQGPEFLTYFQNEAQLEKSRLLSDRFSAERPKGSFSTLEIQRTEQGDSAMYLCASLQRDRLVRNTEAFFGQGTRLTVV.

As DNA, the CDR3 is TGTGCCAGCAGTTCCCCCCTCAGGGCTATGGATTCACCCCTCCACTTT. Amino acids: CASSSPLRAMDSPLHF. The gene calls are TRBV28 and TRBJ1-6, with D tentatively TRBD1 (5 bases). This CDR3 region has 16 residues. Trimming pared 4 bases from V and 8 bases from J, leaving 18 bases between. Germline assignment: CDR1 MDHEN and CDR2 SYDVKM.

The chain links TRBV5-4 to TRBJ2-7; D is perhaps TRBD1 or TRBD2 (5 bases each). The CDR3 has 15 residues. V lost 5 bases and J 0 bases, leaving 15 bases between the germline ends. Germline V CDR1 and CDR2: SGHNT, YYREEE (reference sequence). The CDR3 sequence: CASSSGTTSSYEQYF. The CDR3 coding sequence is TGTGCCAGCAGTTCCGGGACCACGAGCTCCTACGAGCAGTACTTC.

The rearrangement uses TRBV2 and TRBJ2-5; D gene unclear. Germline values: CDR1 SNHLY, CDR2 FYNNEI. The CDR3 is made up of 11 amino acids. Trimming cost V 6 bases and J 2 bases, with 4 bases left between them. CDR3 in DNA: TGTGCCAGCAGGGTTCAAGAGACCCAGTACTTC. Encoded protein: CASRVQETQYF.

The chain uses TRBV28 and TRBJ2-5; a possible D gene is TRBD1 (5 bases). Germline CDR1 MDHEN, CDR2 SYDVKM. Trimming pared 1 base from V and 2 bases from J, leaving 17 bases between. The CDR3 loop spans 17 amino acids. CDR3 bases: TGTGCCAGCAGTTTATTGGGGCTACACAGAGGACAAGAGACCCAGTACTTC. It specifies CASSLLGLHRGQETQYF.

The CDR3 sequence is CASSAPGQRTDTQYF. The DNA for the CDR3 is TGTGCCAGCAGCGCCCCGGGACAGCGCACAGATACGCAGTATTTT. The chain carries TRBV7-2 and TRBJ2-3, with 7 bases that match TRBD1. Germline CDR1 and CDR2: SGHTA and FQGNSA. V was pared by 5 bases and J by 1 base, with 6 bases of the junction left unmatched. The CDR3 consists of 15 residues.

The V gene is TRBV7-2, the J gene TRBJ2-2; D is possibly TRBD2 (6 bases). Germline CDR1 SGHTA, CDR2 FQGNSA. The CDR3 has 17 residues. Trimming removed 7 bases from V and 8 bases from J, with 26 bases in between. The CDR3 spells CASNLGTTGAPRGELFF. As DNA, the CDR3 is TGTGCCAGCAACCTTGGGACGACGGGAGCCCCCCGGGGGGAGCTGTTTTTT.

The chain combines TRBV5-1 with TRBJ1-1; a weak D match, TRBD1 (5 bases). Trimming pared 4 bases from V and 1 base from J, leaving 11 bases between. CDR1 is SGHRS, CDR2 YFSETQ, per germline. The CDR3 runs to 14 residues. The chain's CDR3 is CASSQGTGNTEAFF. The DNA of the CDR3 is TGCGCCAGCAGCCAAGGTACAGGGAACACTGAAGCTTTCTTT.

The chain combines TRBV9 with TRBJ2-7, with D perhaps matching TRBD1 or TRBD2 (5 bases each). V shed 0 bases and J shed 7 bases, with 17 bases lying between them. Germline CDR1 reads SGDLS; CDR2 reads YYNGEE. This CDR3 is 15 amino acids long. The CDR3 loop reads CASSVERAGIWEQYF. DNA for the CDR3: TGTGCCAGCAGCGTAGAGAGGGCAGGGATTTGGGAGCAGTACTTC.

V and J are TRBV11-2 and TRBJ2-7; TRBD1 aligns across 7 bases. CDR3 length: 16 residues. The germline CDR1 and CDR2 sequences are SGHAT and FQNNGV. Germline trimming cut 2 bases from V and 0 bases from J; bases unmatched to any gene: 7. Here the CDR3 reads CASSLFPGQSSYEQYF. Here the CDR3 DNA reads TGTGCCAGCAGCTTATTCCCGGGACAGAGCTCCTACGAGCAGTACTTC.

The CDR3 nucleotides are TGTGCCAGCAGCCAAGTCAACCAAAGGGTCCATGAGCAGTTCTTC. Its protein is CASSQVNQRVHEQFF. This chain connects TRBV3-1 (or the pseudogene TRBV3-2) to TRBJ2-1; D is unresolved. The germline V gene has CDR1 LGHDT and CDR2 YNNKEL (reference sequence). CDR3 length equals 15 residues. Trimming removed 1 base from V and 8 bases from J, with 15 bases in between.

V and J are TRBV7-9 and TRBJ2-3; a weak D match, TRBD2 (6 bases). CDR1 and CDR2 from the germline V gene are SEHNR and FQNEAQ (reference sequence). The CDR3 is 16 amino acids. V lost 3 bases, J lost 2 bases, and 15 bases lay in between. CDR3 DNA: TGTGCCAGCAGCTTGGACGGAGGGATAGCCACAGATACGCAGTATTTT. It codes for CASSLDGGIATDTQYF.

The V call is TRBV9, the J call TRBJ2-5, with 8 bases that match TRBD1. Germline CDR1 SGDLS, CDR2 YYNGEE. Losses at the gene ends were 3 bases for V and 5 bases for J; bases not matched to a gene: 6. This CDR3 contains 14 residues. The CDR3 bases are TGTGCCAGCAGCGGCAGGGGGCGTGGGGAGACCCAGTACTTC. Protein: CASSGRGRGETQYF.

CDR3 sequence: CASSYSGDRAVLRLFF. DNA of the CDR3: TGTGCCAGCAGTTACTCGGGGGACAGGGCTGTACTAAGACTGTTTTTT. This sequence joins TRBV6-5 and TRBJ1-4, with 9 bases fitting TRBD1. Trimming at V came to 0 bases and at J to 13 bases, leaving 12 bases not matched to a gene. The CDR3 contains 16 residues. Per the germline V gene, CDR1 is MNHEY and CDR2 is SVGAGI.

This clone came up once. V and J are TRBV2 and TRBJ2-1; D is uncertain. The CDR3 runs 15 residues. CDR1 and CDR2 (germline): SNHLY, FYNNEI. The V end lost 5 bases, the J end lost 0 bases, and 11 bases lay between the germline ends. The CDR3 protein is CASSPFTSSYNEQFF. The CDR3 DNA reads TGTGCCAGCAGTCCCTTTACGAGCTCCTACAATGAGCAGTTCTTC.

This sequence joins TRBV13 and TRBJ2-1; 12 bases agree with TRBD2. V shed 5 bases, J shed 7 bases, and the junction held 12 bases outside the gene matches. The CDR3 is made up of 17 amino acids. Per the germline V gene, CDR1 is PRHDT and CDR2 is FYEKMQ (reference sequence). The CDR3 region has the DNA TGTGCCAGCAGCATACCCCCAAACGGACTAGCGGGGAATGAGCAGTTCTTC. Protein sequence: CASSIPPNGLAGNEQFF.

The chain combines TRBV28 with TRBJ2-7, with 8 bases identical to TRBD1. Looked up from germline, CDR1 is MDHEN and CDR2 is SYDVKM. The V and J ends lost 1 base and 2 bases, in that order; junction bases with no gene match: 4. The CDR3 loop spans 15 amino acids. The CDR3 bases are TGTGCCAGCAGTTTATCGGGGACAGGACCCTACGAGCAGTACTTC. This encodes CASSLSGTGPYEQYF.